The sequence of this TCR beta chain was determined in a study of cytomegalovirus exposure and HLA in healthy donors. Study-wide findings and caveats: Common viral pathogens seemed, in a later analysis, to connect with several of the most significant clusters. Many donors carried some public TCRs, although rarity characterized most TCR sequences.

In regard to this clone: No antigen is known for it.

PCR involved 60 Vbeta and 13 Jbeta primers. Assay: immunoSEQ multiplex PCR; the TCRdb copy retains only in-frame clones and omits some. The top ten hold about 2.7% of the sample, which has roughly 200,000 clones, about four fifths seen once. The sample comprised PBMCs. This receptor was obtained from a male donor in good health and CMV-seronegative.

The chain's CDR3 is CASSRDLVVDGGGDTQYF. For the CDR3, the DNA is TGTGCCAGCAGCCGAGATTTGGTAGTGGATGGGGGGGGAGATACGCAGTATTTT. This sequence joins TRBV28 and TRBJ2-3; TRBD2 matches at 7 bases. CDR1 and CDR2 from the germline V gene are MDHEN and SYDVKM. After removal of 6 bases from V and 5 bases from J, the junction contained 20 bases not matched to a gene. CDR3 length: 18 residues.